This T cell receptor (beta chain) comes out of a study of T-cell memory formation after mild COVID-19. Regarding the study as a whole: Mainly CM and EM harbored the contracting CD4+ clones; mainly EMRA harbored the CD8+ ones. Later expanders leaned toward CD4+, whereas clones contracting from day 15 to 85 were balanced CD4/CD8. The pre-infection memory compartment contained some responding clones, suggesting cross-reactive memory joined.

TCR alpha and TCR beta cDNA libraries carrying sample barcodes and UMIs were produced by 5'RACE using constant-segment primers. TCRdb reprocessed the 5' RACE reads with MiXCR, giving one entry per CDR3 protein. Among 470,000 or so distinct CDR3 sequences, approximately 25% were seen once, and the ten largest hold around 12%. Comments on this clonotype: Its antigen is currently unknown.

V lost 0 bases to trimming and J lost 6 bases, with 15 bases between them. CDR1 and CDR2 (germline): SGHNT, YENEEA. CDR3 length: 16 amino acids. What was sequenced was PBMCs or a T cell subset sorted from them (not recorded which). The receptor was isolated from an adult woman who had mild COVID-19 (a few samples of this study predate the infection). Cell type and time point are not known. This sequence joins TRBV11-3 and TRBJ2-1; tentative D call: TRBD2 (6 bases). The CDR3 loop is CASSLDAGTGTNEQFF. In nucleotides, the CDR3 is TGTGCCAGCAGCTTAGATGCCGGGACTGGGACCAATGAGCAGTTCTTC.